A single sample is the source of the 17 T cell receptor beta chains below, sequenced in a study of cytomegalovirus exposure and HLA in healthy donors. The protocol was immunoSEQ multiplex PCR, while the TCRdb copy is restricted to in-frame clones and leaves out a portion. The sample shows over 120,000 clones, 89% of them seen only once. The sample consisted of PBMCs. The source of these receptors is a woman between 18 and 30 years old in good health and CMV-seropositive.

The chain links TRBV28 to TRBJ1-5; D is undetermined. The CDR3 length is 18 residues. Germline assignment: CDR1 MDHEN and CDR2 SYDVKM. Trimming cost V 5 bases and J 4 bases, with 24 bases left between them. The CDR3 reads CASSRAYVGSNGNQPQHF. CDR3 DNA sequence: TGTGCCAGCAGTCGCGCTTACGTGGGCTCAAATGGGAATCAGCCCCAGCATTTT.

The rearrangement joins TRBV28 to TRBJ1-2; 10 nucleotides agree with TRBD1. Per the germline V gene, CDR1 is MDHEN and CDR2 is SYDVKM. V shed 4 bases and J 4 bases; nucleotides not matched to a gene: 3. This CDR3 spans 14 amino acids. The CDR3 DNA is TGTGCCAGCAGTTCGGGACAGGGGACCTATGGCTACACCTTC. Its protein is CASSSGQGTYGYTF.

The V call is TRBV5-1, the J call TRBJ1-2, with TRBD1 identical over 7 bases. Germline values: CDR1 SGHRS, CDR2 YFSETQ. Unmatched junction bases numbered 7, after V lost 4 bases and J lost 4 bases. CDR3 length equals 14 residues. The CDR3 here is CASSGGTVPYGYTF. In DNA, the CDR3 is TGCGCCAGCAGCGGCGGGACAGTACCCTATGGCTACACCTTC.

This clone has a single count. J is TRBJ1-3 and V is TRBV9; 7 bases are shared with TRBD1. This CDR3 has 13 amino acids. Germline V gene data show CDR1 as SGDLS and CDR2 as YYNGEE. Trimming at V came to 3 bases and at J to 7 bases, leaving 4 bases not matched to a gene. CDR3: CASSGQGPNTIYF. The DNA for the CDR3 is TGTGCCAGCAGCGGACAGGGACCGAACACCATATATTTT.

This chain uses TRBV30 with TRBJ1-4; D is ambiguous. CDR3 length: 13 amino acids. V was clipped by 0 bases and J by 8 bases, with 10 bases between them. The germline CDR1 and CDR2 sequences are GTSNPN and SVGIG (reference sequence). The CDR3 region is CAWSVRSGEKLFF. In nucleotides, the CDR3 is TGTGCCTGGAGTGTTAGGTCAGGAGAAAAACTGTTTTTT.

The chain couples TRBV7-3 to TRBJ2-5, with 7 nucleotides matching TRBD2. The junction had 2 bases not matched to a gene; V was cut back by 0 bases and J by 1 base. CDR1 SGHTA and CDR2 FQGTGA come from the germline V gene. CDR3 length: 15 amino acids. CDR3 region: CASSLTGTTQETQYF. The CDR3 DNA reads TGTGCCAGCAGCTTAACGGGGACTACCCAAGAGACCCAGTACTTC.

CDR3 nucleotide sequence: TGTGCCTGGAGTACATCCGGGACAGGGTTAAGGAATGAGCAGTTCTTC. Amino acids: CAWSTSGTGLRNEQFF. The genes are TRBV30 and TRBJ2-1, with 9 nucleotides matching TRBD1. The CDR3 is made up of 16 amino acids. V lost 2 bases and J lost 7; bases outside the gene matches: 12. From germline, CDR1 is GTSNPN and CDR2 SVGIG (reference sequence).

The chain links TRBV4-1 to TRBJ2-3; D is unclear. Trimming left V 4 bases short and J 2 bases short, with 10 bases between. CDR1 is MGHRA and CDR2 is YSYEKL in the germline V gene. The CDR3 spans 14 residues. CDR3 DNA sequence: TGCGCCAGCAGCCCTGGGCAGTACACAGATACGCAGTATTTT. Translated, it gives CASSPGQYTDTQYF.

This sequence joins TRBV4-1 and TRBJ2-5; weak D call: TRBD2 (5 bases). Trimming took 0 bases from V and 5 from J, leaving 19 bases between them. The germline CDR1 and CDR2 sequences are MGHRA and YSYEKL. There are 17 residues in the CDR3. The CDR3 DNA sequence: TGCGCCAGCAGCCAAGATCGGGGTCTCAAATGGGTGGAGACCCAGTACTTC. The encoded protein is CASSQDRGLKWVETQYF.

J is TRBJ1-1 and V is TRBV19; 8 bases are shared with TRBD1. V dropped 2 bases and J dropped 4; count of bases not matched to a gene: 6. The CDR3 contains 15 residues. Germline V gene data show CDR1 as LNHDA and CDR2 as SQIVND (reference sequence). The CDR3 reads CASSIYGQGTTEAFF. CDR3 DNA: TGTGCCAGTAGTATATATGGACAGGGCACCACTGAAGCTTTCTTT.

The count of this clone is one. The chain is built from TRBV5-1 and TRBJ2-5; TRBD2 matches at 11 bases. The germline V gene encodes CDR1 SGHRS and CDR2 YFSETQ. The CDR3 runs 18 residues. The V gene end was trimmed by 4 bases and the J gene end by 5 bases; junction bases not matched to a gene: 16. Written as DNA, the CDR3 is TGCGCCAGCAGCCCTGGGAGCTTTAGCGGGGGGGCCCCCGAGACCCAGTACTTC. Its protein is CASSPGSFSGGAPETQYF.

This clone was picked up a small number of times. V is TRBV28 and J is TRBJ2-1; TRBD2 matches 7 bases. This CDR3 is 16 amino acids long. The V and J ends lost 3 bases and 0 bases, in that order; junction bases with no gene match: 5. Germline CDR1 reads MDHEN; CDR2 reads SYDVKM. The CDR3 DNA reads TGTGCCAGCAGTTTTGAAGCGGGGAGCTCCTACAATGAGCAGTTCTTC. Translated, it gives CASSFEAGSSYNEQFF.

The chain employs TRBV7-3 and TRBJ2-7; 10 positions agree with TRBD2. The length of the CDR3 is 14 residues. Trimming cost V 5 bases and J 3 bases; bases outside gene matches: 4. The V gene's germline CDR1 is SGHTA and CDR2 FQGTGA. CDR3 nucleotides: TGTGCCAGCAGCAACAGCGGGGGGGTCTACGAGCAGTACTTC. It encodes CASSNSGGVYEQYF.

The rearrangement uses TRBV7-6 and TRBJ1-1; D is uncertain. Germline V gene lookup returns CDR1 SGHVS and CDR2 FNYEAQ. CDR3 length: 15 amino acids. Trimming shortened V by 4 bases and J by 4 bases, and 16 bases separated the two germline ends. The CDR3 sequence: CASSSEERRGTEAFF. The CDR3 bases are TGTGCCAGCAGCTCCGAAGAGAGGCGGGGCACTGAAGCTTTCTTT.

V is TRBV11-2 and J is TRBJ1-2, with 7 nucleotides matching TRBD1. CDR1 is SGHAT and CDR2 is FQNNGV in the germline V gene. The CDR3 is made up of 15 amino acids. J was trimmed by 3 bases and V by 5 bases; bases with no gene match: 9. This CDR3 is CASSPVTGSHYGYTF. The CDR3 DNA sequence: TGTGCCAGCAGCCCAGTGACAGGGTCGCACTATGGCTACACCTTC.

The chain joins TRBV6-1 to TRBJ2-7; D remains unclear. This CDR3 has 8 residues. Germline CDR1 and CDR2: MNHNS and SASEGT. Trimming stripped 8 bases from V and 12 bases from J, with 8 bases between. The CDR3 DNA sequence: TGTGCCAGCGGTGGTAGGTACTTC. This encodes CASGGRYF.

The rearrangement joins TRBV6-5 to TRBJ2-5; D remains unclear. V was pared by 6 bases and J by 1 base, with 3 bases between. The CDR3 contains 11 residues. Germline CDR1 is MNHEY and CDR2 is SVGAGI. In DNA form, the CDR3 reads TGTGCCAGCAGCCGCCAAGAGACCCAGTACTTC. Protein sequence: CASSRQETQYF.